This T cell receptor (beta chain) was identified in a study of tumor-infiltrating lymphocytes in primary liver carcinoma. On the study more broadly: Donors had hepatocellular carcinoma or combined HCC and intrahepatic cholangiocarcinoma.

DNA and RNA were both co-extracted from about 19-30 mg of bulk tissue that had not been sorted. Donors were untreated and chronically infected with HBV. Every tumor sample had over 80% viable tumor cells. General study findings and limits: Only about 7.5-24% of top clones were detected in all five tumor regions.

The template, 500 ng total RNA, yielded TCR beta cDNA made with a constant-region primer. Slightly modified ARM-PCR, run as three nested multiplex PCR rounds, produced the TCR beta libraries. The opening two PCR rounds, around 9 cycles each, paired TRBV1-TRBV30 forward primers with a C-beta reverse primer. MiXCR was run by TCRdb on the multiplex PCR reads, yielding one entry per CDR3 protein. The sample shows around 190,000 distinct CDR3 sequences, approximately 80% of them seen only once. Of note for this clonotype: What it binds is unknown. The junction shows a germline mismatch at one end, possibly a read error.

The germline V gene encodes CDR1 LGHNA and CDR2 YNFKEQ. The CDR3 runs to 16 residues. The sequenced sample consisted of tumor tissue from primary liver carcinoma. This clonotype was sampled from a man in his forties with primary liver carcinoma and hepatitis B virus infection. The chain combines TRBV4-2 with TRBJ1-6; D is possibly TRBD1 (5 bases). The CDR3 spells CVSSSWDRGRYSPLLF. The CDR3 DNA reads as TGCGTCAGCAGCTCCTGGGATAGGGGAAGGTATTCACCCCTCCTCTTT.